What follows describes a single T cell receptor beta chain. The source of the sample is a study of blood T cell repertoires in COVID-19. In the source study's methods: Amplification from reference gene primers served as the basis for estimated nucleated cell counts. The data were produced by immunoSEQ multiplex PCR, yet TCRdb's version contains in-frame clones alone and is incomplete. The D gene and trimming were derived from the DNA, and the V and J assignments and clone size from that table. The sample includes fewer than 60,000 clones, roughly 77% of them seen just once. This receptor was obtained from a man in his sixties with COVID-19, enrolled during active disease. The sequenced sample consisted of peripheral blood.

CDR3 sequence reads: CASSLAASGANTGELFF. The CDR3 region has the DNA TGTGCCAGCAGCTTAGCGGCTAGCGGAGCGAACACCGGGGAGCTGTTTTTT. V and J are TRBV7-2 and TRBJ2-2; 7 bases match TRBD2. V shed 0 bases and J 0 bases; nucleotides not matched to a gene: 4. CDR3 length: 17 residues. Germline V lookup: CDR1 SGHTA, CDR2 FQGNSA.